One sample yielded the 24 T cell receptor beta chains listed below, sequenced in a study of T cell repertoires in cytomegalovirus infection. These TCRs' antigens remain unknown. Using its own MiXCR run on the reads, TCRdb lists one record per CDR3 protein. This table holds about a million distinct CDR3 sequences, roughly 31% found once. This specimen consisted of cultured CD8+ T cells from PBMCs, obtained from culture after CMV antigen stimulation. Receptors originate from a human donor in good health (CMV status not recorded). Some clones in this sample may be carry-over from other donors' samples.

This chain links TRBV15 with TRBJ2-7; TRBD1 aligns across 8 bases. Germline lookup yields CDR1 LNHNV and CDR2 YYDKDF (reference sequence). J lost 5 bases, V lost 4 bases, and 10 bases had no gene match. The CDR3 is 15 amino acids. In DNA, the CDR3 is TGTGCCACCAGCACACGGGACAGGAATTTCCACGAGCAGTACTTC. Its translation: CATSTRDRNFHEQYF. Full variable domain (missing parts from reference TRBV15 and TRBJ2-7): DAMVIQNPRYQVTQFGKPVTLSCSQTLNHNVMYWYQQKSSQAPKLLFHYYDKDFNNEADTPDNFQSRRPNTSFCFLDIRSPGLGDTAMYLCATSTRDRNFHEQYFGPGTRLTVT.

This clonotype was counted once. The V and J genes are TRBV4-1 and TRBJ1-1; possibly TRBD1 for D (5 bases). Germline CDR1 is MGHRA and CDR2 is YSYEKL. V lost 3 bases and J 3 bases, leaving 20 bases between the germline ends. This CDR3 comprises 17 residues. This chain's CDR3 is CASSQGLWRGSDTEAFF. DNA of the CDR3: TGCGCCAGCAGCCAGGGCCTATGGAGGGGAAGCGACACTGAAGCTTTCTTT.

CDR3 nucleotide sequence: TGTGCCAGCAGTTTTGGAGGGGCCCCCTACTACAATGAGCAGTTCTTC. Its translation is CASSFGGAPYYNEQFF. The J gene is TRBJ2-1, the V gene TRBV12-3 or TRBV12-4, with D tentatively TRBD2 (6 bases). Trimming removed 3 bases at V and 3 bases at J, with 15 bases between. This CDR3 contains 16 residues.

This clonotype occurred once. The chain combines TRBV19 with TRBJ2-2; D is tentatively TRBD1 or TRBD2 (5 bases each). The V and J ends lost 0 bases and 6 bases respectively, with 8 bases between them. This CDR3 region has 14 residues. Germline CDR1 is LNHDA and CDR2 is SQIVND (reference sequence). CDR3 sequence reads: CASSIDPGPGELFF. The CDR3 nucleotides read TGTGCCAGTAGTATAGATCCGGGACCCGGGGAGCTGTTTTTT.

This clonotype was seen a few times. The chain recombines TRBV4-1 with TRBJ2-3; 10 bases match TRBD2. Germline V gene sequence: CDR1 MGHRA, CDR2 YSYEKL. This CDR3 is 16 amino acids long. J was trimmed by 2 bases and V by 4 bases; bases with no gene match: 6. In DNA, the CDR3 is TGCGCCAGCAGCCCGGAACTAGCGGGGTTCACAGATACGCAGTATTTT. Amino acids: CASSPELAGFTDTQYF.

This clonotype has more than one count but fewer than ten. The chain links TRBV29-1 to TRBJ2-1, with 8 bases lining up with TRBD2. The CDR3 covers 19 residues. Germline assignment: CDR1 SQVTM and CDR2 ANQGSEA. Losses at the gene ends were 0 bases for V and 1 base for J; bases not matched to a gene: 14. In DNA form, the CDR3 reads TGCAGCGTTGAAGAGGGGTGGGTTCCTAGCGGGCATTCCTACAATGAGCAGTTCTTC. Amino acids: CSVEEGWVPSGHSYNEQFF.

This clonotype appeared a few times. The chain uses TRBV6-5 and TRBJ2-5; 8 bases are a match to TRBD2. The CDR3 is 13 amino acids. With V trimmed by 8 bases and J by 5 bases, 7 bases remained unmatched. Germline V gives CDR1 MNHEY, CDR2 SVGAGI. CDR3 nucleotide sequence: TGTGCCAGCTCGGCGGGGGGCCCGGAGACCCAGTACTTC. It is translated as CASSAGGPETQYF.

This clonotype was picked up one time. The chain is built from TRBV2 and TRBJ2-1; D may match TRBD1 or TRBD2 (5 bases each). CDR3 size: 14 residues. Germline V lookup: CDR1 SNHLY, CDR2 FYNNEI. Trimming cost V 7 bases and J 0 bases, with 10 bases left between them. The DNA of the CDR3 is TGTGCCAGCATTAGGGACGGCTCCTACAATGAGCAGTTCTTC. As protein: CASIRDGSYNEQFF.

The chain combines TRBV19 with TRBJ2-7, with D possibly being TRBD1 or TRBD2 (6 bases each). Trimming pared 4 bases from V and 4 bases from J, leaving 14 bases between. CDR1 and CDR2 from the germline V gene are LNHDA and SQIVND (reference sequence). This CDR3 is 14 amino acids long. As DNA, the CDR3 is TGTGCCAGTAGTAGCGGGACAAGTATGTACGAGCAGTACTTC. This codes for CASSSGTSMYEQYF.

This clonotype has just a few counts. J is TRBJ1-4 and V is TRBV4-3; D is perhaps TRBD1 (6 bases). CDR3 length equals 16 residues. V lost 3 bases and J lost 3, with 14 bases in between. Looked up from germline, CDR1 is LGHNA and CDR2 is YSLEER. The DNA for the CDR3 is TGCGCCAGCAGCCAGACCAGGGAGGGGGCTAATGAAAAACTGTTTTTT. This codes for CASSQTREGANEKLFF.

The V and J genes are TRBV5-4 and TRBJ2-2, with 10 bases aligning to TRBD1. This CDR3 spans 15 amino acids. The germline gives CDR1 SGHNT, CDR2 YYREEE (reference sequence). V shed 4 bases and J 6 bases; nucleotides not matched to a gene: 6. CDR3 DNA sequence: TGTGCCAGCAGCGTGGGACAGGGGAGGTCCGGGGAGCTGTTTTTT. It encodes CASSVGQGRSGELFF.

This chain connects TRBV15 to TRBJ2-3; no definite D call. Germline V gene data show CDR1 as LNHNV and CDR2 as YYDKDF (reference sequence). V lost 3 bases, J lost 0 bases, and 7 bases lay in between. The CDR3 has 14 amino acids. CDR3 sequence: CATSSRPSTDTQYF. CDR3 coding DNA: TGTGCCACCAGCAGTCGACCCAGCACAGATACGCAGTATTTT.

V is TRBV6-2 or TRBV6-3 and J is TRBJ1-2; D unclear. Trimming stripped 2 bases from V and 6 bases from J, with 10 bases between. The CDR3 loop spans 13 amino acids. Germline CDR1 reads MNHEY; CDR2 reads SVGEGT. The CDR3 sequence: CASSYRRVDGYTF. The CDR3 bases are TGTGCCAGCAGTTACCGCCGGGTGGATGGCTACACCTTC.

In DNA, the CDR3 is TGTGCCAGCAGCTGGGGACAGGGTGAGGGTGAGCAGTTCTTC. Its protein is CASSWGQGEGEQFF. This sequence joins TRBV11-2 and TRBJ2-1; 9 nucleotides match TRBD1. This CDR3 has 14 residues. Per the germline V gene, CDR1 is SGHAT and CDR2 is FQNNGV. J lost 9 bases, V lost 4 bases, and 7 bases had no gene match.

The J gene is TRBJ2-7, the V gene TRBV27; D call uncertain. CDR3 length equals 16 residues. V was shortened by 0 bases and J by 1 base, with 13 bases between the two germline ends. CDR1 MNHEY and CDR2 SMNVEV come from the germline V gene (reference sequence). CDR3 amino acids: CASSLSGSDLSYEQYF. CDR3 sequence (DNA): TGTGCCAGCAGTTTATCTGGTTCGGATTTGTCCTACGAGCAGTACTTC.

This chain links TRBV7-9 with TRBJ2-1; D remains ambiguous. This CDR3 has 15 residues. Germline CDR1 reads SEHNR; CDR2 reads FQNEAQ (reference sequence). The ends were cut back, 7 bases at V and 7 bases at J, with 20 bases in the middle. CDR3 protein: CASTPEIRQVNEQFF. The CDR3 coding sequence is TGTGCCAGCACCCCCGAAATCCGGCAGGTTAATGAGCAGTTCTTC. The complete variable domain, with remaining parts taken from reference TRBV7-9 and TRBJ2-1, reads DTGVSQNPRHKITKRGQNVTFRCDPISEHNRLYWYRQTLGQGPEFLTYFQNEAQLEKSRLLSDRFSAERPKGSFSTLEIQRTEQGDSAMYLCASTPEIRQVNEQFFGPGTRLTVL.

The chain recombines TRBV5-3 with TRBJ1-5; D ambiguous. TRBV5-3 is marked as an open reading frame, function uncertain. V was clipped by 8 bases and J by 0 bases, with 18 bases between them. The CDR3 length is 16 residues. The chain's CDR3 is CASSDDLGHSNQPQHF. The CDR3 nucleotides read TGTGCCAGCAGCGACGACCTAGGCCATAGCAATCAGCCCCAGCATTTT.

The gene calls are TRBV24-1 and TRBJ2-2; 9 positions match TRBD2. CDR1 and CDR2 (germline): KGHDR, SFDVKD. V shed 9 bases, J shed 6 bases, and the junction held 4 bases outside the gene matches. This CDR3 contains 13 residues. The CDR3 region has the DNA TGTGCCACCGCCGGGACTAGCCCCGGGGAGCTGTTTTTT. This gives the protein CATAGTSPGELFF.

This rearrangement joins TRBV6-2 or TRBV6-3 to TRBJ2-1; D not certain. V lost 6 bases, J lost 7 bases, and 16 bases lay in between. The germline V gene encodes CDR1 MNHEY and CDR2 SVGEGT. The CDR3 sequence is 14 residues long. This CDR3 is CASSPFSPRNEQFF. The CDR3 DNA reads TGTGCCAGCAGCCCCTTTTCCCCTAGAAATGAGCAGTTCTTC.

This clonotype turned up a few times. The V gene is TRBV7-6, the J gene TRBJ1-1; 10 bases are shared with TRBD1. CDR1 is SGHVS and CDR2 is FNYEAQ in the germline V gene. The CDR3 spans 13 residues. V dropped 5 bases and J dropped 5; count of bases not matched to a gene: 2. The CDR3 nucleotides read TGTGCCAGCAGCATGGACAGGGGGACTGAAGCTTTCTTT. This encodes CASSMDRGTEAFF.

The rearrangement joins TRBV20-1 to TRBJ1-6; no clear D gene. Germline CDR1 and CDR2: DFQATT and SNEGSKA (reference sequence). This CDR3 comprises 11 residues. Between the trimmed V and J ends, which lost 6 bases and 13 bases, there was a span of 13 bases. The chain's CDR3 is CSAPSSGPLHF. DNA for the CDR3: TGCAGTGCCCCCTCGTCCGGGCCCCTCCACTTT.

This chain connects TRBV7-3 to TRBJ2-3; TRBD2 matches 9 bases. This CDR3 is 17 amino acids long. Unmatched junction bases numbered 12, after V lost 2 bases and J lost 6 bases. Looked up from germline, CDR1 is SGHTA and CDR2 is FQGTGA. The CDR3, as DNA: TGTGCCAGCAGCTTAGTGGAGACTAGCGGAGGCGGGGATACGCAGTATTTT. It codes for CASSLVETSGGGDTQYF.

The chain uses TRBV7-6 and TRBJ1-1; D call uncertain. CDR3 size: 14 residues. Trimming cost V 1 base and J 4 bases, with 10 bases left between them. CDR1 SGHVS and CDR2 FNYEAQ come from the germline V gene. The DNA of the CDR3 is TGTGCCAGCAGCTTAGATCCGGGGAGCACTGAAGCTTTCTTT. Protein: CASSLDPGSTEAFF. Full variable domain (remainder filled in from reference TRBV7-6 and TRBJ1-1): GAGVSQSPRYKVTKRGQDVALRCDPISGHVSLYWYRQALGQGPEFLTYFNYEAQQDKSGLPNDRFSAERPEGSISTLTIQRTEQRDSAMYRCASSLDPGSTEAFFGQGTRLTVV.

This clonotype appeared many times. The chain is built from TRBV7-2 and TRBJ1-5, with no clear D. Germline CDR1 reads SGHTA; CDR2 reads FQGNSA. This CDR3 has 15 residues. Trimming cost V 5 bases and J 3 bases, with 14 bases left between them. CDR3 DNA sequence: TGTGCCAGCAGCGCGTGGCTAGCTGCCAATCAGCCCCAGCATTTT. This gives the protein CASSAWLAANQPQHF.